Each of the 26 T cell receptor beta chains below was sequenced from the same sample in a study of vaccination effects on CD4 cells after COVID-19. Under the ViraFEST assay, PBMC were stimulated with viral peptide pools so that antigen-specific CD4+ T cells expanded. Sequencing was performed afterwards. Scientists isolated CD4+ T cells after a roughly 10-day culture period ended. BNT162b2 vaccine or mRNA-1273 vaccine was given to participants in two doses. These TCRs' antigens remain unknown. TCRdb keeps only in-frame clones here, not all; method: immunoSEQ multiplex PCR. The sample has around 30,000 clones; approximately 71% are singletons. The material sequenced was CD4+ T cells from PBMCs cultured with HCoV-NL63 spike peptides, taken after COVID-19 vaccination. The source is a human donor who received a COVID-19 vaccine.

J is TRBJ2-7 and V is TRBV3-1 (or the pseudogene TRBV3-2); no reliable D call. Germline CDR1 and CDR2: LGHDT and YNNKEL (reference sequence). Trimming stripped 8 bases from V and 3 bases from J, with 17 bases between. The CDR3 loop spans 14 amino acids. The CDR3 here is CASSYGEGLYEQYF. CDR3 DNA: TGTGCCAGCTCCTACGGCGAAGGGCTCTACGAGCAGTACTTC.

The V call is TRBV5-1, the J call TRBJ1-1; no reliable D call. There are 14 residues in the CDR3. V lost 1 base to trimming and J lost 1 base, with 8 bases between them. Germline V gene data show CDR1 as SGHRS and CDR2 as YFSETQ. CDR3 nucleotide sequence: TGCGCCAGCAGCTTGAATAGCGCGAACACTGAAGCTTTCTTT. Translated: CASSLNSANTEAFF.

The chain employs TRBV27 and TRBJ1-1; TRBD1 matches at 7 bases. Germline trimming cut 3 bases from V and 5 bases from J; bases unmatched to any gene: 3. The germline CDR1 and CDR2 sequences are MNHEY and SMNVEV (reference sequence). The CDR3 is 13 amino acids. Here the CDR3 reads CASSLTGRTEAFF. The CDR3 DNA sequence: TGTGCCAGCAGTTTGACAGGGAGGACTGAAGCTTTCTTT.

The CDR3 reads CASSFSSGETQYF. The CDR3, as DNA: TGCGCCAGCAGCTTTTCTAGTGGAGAGACCCAGTACTTC. The chain has TRBV5-1 and TRBJ2-5, with no clear D. The CDR3 spans 13 residues. Trimming removed 2 bases from V and 4 bases from J, with 9 bases in between. Germline loops: CDR1 SGHRS, CDR2 YFSETQ.

The CDR3 sequence: CSVETQTRETQYF. The CDR3 DNA reads TGCAGCGTTGAAACCCAGACCCGCGAGACCCAGTACTTC. The chain carries TRBV29-1 and TRBJ2-5; D is undetermined. Trimming pared 2 bases from V and 5 bases from J, leaving 12 bases between. The germline gives CDR1 SQVTM, CDR2 ANQGSEA. The CDR3 totals 13 residues. The full variable domain, with the rest looked up from reference TRBV29-1 and TRBJ2-5, is SAVISQKPSRDICQRGTSLTIQCQVDSQVTMMFWYRQQPGQSLTLIATANQGSEATYESGFVIDKFPISRPNLTFSTLTVSNMSPEDSSIYLCSVETQTRETQYFGPGTRLLVL.

The chain carries TRBV2 and TRBJ2-7; the D call may be TRBD1 or TRBD2 (5 bases each). With 6 bases removed from V and 5 bases from J, the gap between germline ends came to 14 bases. CDR3 length: 13 residues. Germline V gene data show CDR1 as SNHLY and CDR2 as FYNNEI. The CDR3 DNA reads as TGTGCCAGCAGGTGGGACCCGGTGAACGAGCAGTACTTC. Translating it yields CASRWDPVNEQYF. The variable domain in full, completed from reference TRBV2 and TRBJ2-7, reads EPEVTQTPSHQVTQMGQEVILRCVPISNHLYFYWYRQILGQKVEFLVSFYNNEISEKSEIFDDQFSVERPDGSNFTLKIRSTKLEDSAMYFCASRWDPVNEQYFGPGTRLTVT.

The rearrangement uses TRBV5-1 and TRBJ1-1, with D uncertain. The germline V gene has CDR1 SGHRS and CDR2 YFSETQ. Trimming pared 4 bases from V and 3 bases from J, leaving 10 bases between. The CDR3 is made up of 13 amino acids. CDR3 sequence: CASSARLDTEAFF. The CDR3 DNA reads TGCGCCAGCAGCGCGCGGTTGGACACTGAAGCTTTCTTT.

This clone was observed a handful of times. The V gene is TRBV7-9, the J gene TRBJ2-7; TRBD2 matches 9 bases. CDR3 length equals 17 residues. The trim removed 5 bases at V and 5 bases at J, leaving 16 bases unmatched. Germline CDR1 reads SEHNR; CDR2 reads FQNEAQ (reference sequence). The CDR3 sequence: CASSDDFGAGGPHEQYF. CDR3 nucleotides: TGTGCCAGCAGCGACGACTTCGGTGCGGGGGGGCCCCACGAGCAGTACTTC.

This clone was found a few times. The rearrangement joins TRBV5-5 to TRBJ2-5; unclear D gene. The CDR3 length is 15 residues. V was trimmed by 1 base and J by 5 bases, leaving 15 bases between them. Looked up from germline, CDR1 is SGHKS and CDR2 is YYEKEE (reference sequence). CDR3 sequence reads: CASSLSAVDGETQYF. The CDR3 DNA reads as TGTGCCAGCAGCTTGTCCGCAGTCGACGGGGAGACCCAGTACTTC.

This clone appeared a single time. The J gene is TRBJ1-4, the V gene TRBV27; maybe TRBD1 (5 bases). Between the trimmed V and J ends, which lost 2 bases and 3 bases, there was a span of 10 bases. Germline loops: CDR1 MNHEY, CDR2 SMNVEV (reference sequence). The CDR3 has 15 amino acids. Here the CDR3 reads CASSLAAGPNEKLFF. Written as DNA, the CDR3 is TGTGCCAGCAGTTTAGCAGCGGGACCTAATGAAAAACTGTTTTTT.

The table lists this clone with a few counts. The chain carries TRBV7-9 and TRBJ2-7; TRBD2 aligns across 10 bases. Germline V lookup: CDR1 SEHNR, CDR2 FQNEAQ (reference sequence). V lost 2 bases, J lost 6 bases, and 19 bases stayed unmatched. This CDR3 has 19 amino acids. Written as DNA, the CDR3 is TGTGCCAGCAGCTTAATTCGTGGACTAGCGGACCGTGGGGTTCCCGAGCAGTACTTC. As protein: CASSLIRGLADRGVPEQYF.

The chain has TRBV6-2 or TRBV6-3 and TRBJ2-1; 7 nucleotides line up with TRBD2. The J segment lost 6 bases and the V segment lost 2 bases, leaving 10 bases of the junction unmatched. Germline V gene lookup returns CDR1 MNHEY and CDR2 SVGEGT. The CDR3 extends over 16 amino acids. The DNA for the CDR3 is TGTGCCAGCAGTTACACAAGGGGAGGGTTGGGCAATGAGCAGTTCTTC. Translation gives CASSYTRGGLGNEQFF.

This clone was seen a handful of times. CDR3 DNA sequence: TGTGCCAGCAGTTTGACAGATAGCTCCTACAATGAGCAGTTCTTC. Protein: CASSLTDSSYNEQFF. J is TRBJ2-1 and V is TRBV3-1 (or the pseudogene TRBV3-2); D is perhaps TRBD1 (5 bases). The V end lost 6 bases, the J end lost 0 bases, and 12 bases lay between the germline ends. Germline V gives CDR1 LGHDT, CDR2 YNNKEL (reference sequence). CDR3 length: 15 amino acids.

This clone was observed once. J is TRBJ2-3 and V is TRBV4-1; 13 nucleotides align to TRBD2. CDR1 is MGHRA and CDR2 is YSYEKL in the germline V gene. After removal of 2 bases from V and 8 bases from J, the junction contained 13 bases not matched to a gene. The CDR3 runs 18 residues. CDR3 residues: CASSQPVGTSGADSTQYF. CDR3 sequence (DNA): TGCGCCAGCAGCCAACCTGTGGGGACTAGCGGGGCGGATAGTACGCAGTATTTT.

This clone was picked up a small number of times. This chain links TRBV6-5 with TRBJ1-1, with TRBD1 matching 7 bases. V lost 5 bases and J lost 1; bases outside the gene matches: 4. Germline lookup yields CDR1 MNHEY and CDR2 SVGAGI. CDR3 length: 14 residues. The CDR3: CASSTGTENTEAFF. The CDR3 bases are TGTGCCAGCAGTACTGGGACAGAGAACACTGAAGCTTTCTTT.

The rearrangement uses TRBV6-6 and TRBJ2-7; 7 bases are shared with TRBD1. CDR3 length: 15 residues. Germline-derived CDR1 and CDR2 are MNHNY and SVGAGI (reference sequence). J lost 1 base, V lost 6 bases, and 9 bases had no gene match. CDR3 sequence reads: CASRQQGLLSYEQYF. The CDR3 DNA reads as TGTGCCAGCAGGCAACAGGGGCTCCTGTCCTACGAGCAGTACTTC.

In this sample, this clone turned up a few times. The rearrangement uses TRBV7-8 and TRBJ2-1; D might be TRBD2 (5 bases). V dropped 5 bases and J dropped 5 bases, with 13 bases sitting between them. There are 14 residues in the CDR3. Germline values: CDR1 SGHVS, CDR2 FQNEAQ. The CDR3 here is CASSPTGSDNEQFF. The DNA for the CDR3 is TGTGCCAGCAGCCCGACGGGTAGCGACAATGAGCAGTTCTTC.

The chain has TRBV7-9 and TRBJ2-5, with 9 positions matching TRBD2. From germline, CDR1 is SEHNR and CDR2 FQNEAQ (reference sequence). The CDR3 covers 16 residues. V lost 6 bases to trimming and J lost 4 bases; unmatched junction nucleotides: 12. The CDR3 DNA follows: TGTGCCAGCAGACCCGGTGGACTAGCGATTGGAGAGACCCAGTACTTC. It specifies CASRPGGLAIGETQYF. The full variable domain, rest sourced from reference TRBV7-9 and TRBJ2-5, is DTGVSQNPRHKITKRGQNVTFRCDPISEHNRLYWYRQTLGQGPEFLTYFQNEAQLEKSRLLSDRFSAERPKGSFSTLEIQRTEQGDSAMYLCASRPGGLAIGETQYFGPGTRLLVL.

Only a few counts were recorded for this clone. The chain employs TRBV25-1 and TRBJ1-6, with D possibly being TRBD1 (5 bases). With 11 bases removed from V and 0 bases from J, the gap between germline ends came to 11 bases. This CDR3 has 14 amino acids. Germline CDR1 and CDR2: MGHDK and SYGVNS. The CDR3 DNA reads as TGTGCCGCCGCAGGGAGCTCCTATAATTCACCCCTCCACTTT. Translating gives CAAAGSSYNSPLHF. Looking up the rest from reference TRBV25-1 and TRBJ1-6 gives the full variable domain: EADIYQTPRYLVIGTGKKITLECSQTMGHDKMYWYQQDPGMELHLIHYSYGVNSTEKGDLSSESTVSRIRTEHFPLTLESARPSHTSQYLCAAAGSSYNSPLHFGNGTRLTVT.

The chain links TRBV11-3 to TRBJ2-1; D gene uncertain. Trimming removed 0 bases at V and 3 bases at J, with 9 bases between. Germline V gene data show CDR1 as SGHNT and CDR2 as YENEEA. This CDR3 has 15 amino acids. This CDR3 reads CASSLDYQIYNEQFF. CDR3 DNA: TGTGCCAGCAGCTTAGACTACCAGATCTACAATGAGCAGTTCTTC.

This clone was recorded only once. The chain is built from TRBV6-6 and TRBJ1-1, with D unclear. The CDR3 spans 11 residues. Germline V lookup: CDR1 MNHNY, CDR2 SVGAGI (reference sequence). V was clipped by 0 bases and J by 7 bases, with 3 bases between them. CDR3 amino acids: CASSYSGEAFF. DNA for the CDR3: TGTGCCAGCAGTTACTCGGGTGAAGCTTTCTTT.

The V gene is TRBV19, the J gene TRBJ1-3; 7 bases are shared with TRBD1. CDR1 is LNHDA, CDR2 SQIVND, per germline (reference sequence). The CDR3 spans 15 residues. V lost 6 bases, J lost 3 bases, and 8 bases stayed unmatched. The CDR3 region has the DNA TGTGCCAGTAGGAAGACAGGGAACCTTGGAAACACCATATATTTT. It codes for CASRKTGNLGNTIYF.

V usage is TRBV3-1 (or the pseudogene TRBV3-2) and J usage is TRBJ1-4; D may be TRBD1 (5 bases). V lost 6 bases and J 4 bases, leaving 12 bases between the germline ends. Germline CDR1 LGHDT, CDR2 YNNKEL (reference sequence). CDR3 size: 14 residues. The CDR3 spells CASSRGAGNEKLFF. The CDR3 DNA sequence: TGTGCCAGCAGTCGCGGGGCTGGTAATGAAAAACTGTTTTTT.

The CDR3 spells CASSIRDRGIIGGGYTF. In nucleotides, the CDR3 is TGTGCCAGTAGTATCCGGGACAGGGGAATCATTGGTGGTGGCTACACCTTC. The genes are TRBV19 and TRBJ1-2; TRBD1 aligns across 10 bases. This CDR3 has 17 amino acids. Germline V CDR1 and CDR2: LNHDA, SQIVND (reference sequence). V shed 3 bases and J 7 bases; nucleotides not matched to a gene: 14. The full variable domain, with the rest looked up from reference TRBV19 and TRBJ1-2, is DGGITQSPKYLFRKEGQNVTLSCEQNLNHDAMYWYRQDPGQGLRLIYYSQIVNDFQKGDIAEGYSVSREKKESFPLTVTSAQKNPTAFYLCASSIRDRGIIGGGYTFGSGTRLTVV.

The rearrangement links TRBV2 to TRBJ1-5; TRBD1 matches at 10 bases. The CDR3 extends over 14 amino acids. Unmatched junction bases numbered 3, after V lost 6 bases and J lost 4 bases. Per germline, CDR1 SNHLY and CDR2 FYNNEI. The CDR3: CASSSGQGNQPQHF. For the CDR3, the DNA is TGTGCCAGCAGCTCGGGACAGGGGAATCAGCCCCAGCATTTT.

For the CDR3, the DNA is TGCAGCGTGGCGGGGGGAGAGACAGATACGCAGTATTTT. This translates into CSVAGGETDTQYF. V and J are TRBV29-1 and TRBJ2-3, with 8 bases identical to TRBD2. This CDR3 contains 13 residues. V gave up 6 bases and J gave up 3 bases; unmatched junction bases: 5. Germline lookup yields CDR1 SQVTM and CDR2 ANQGSEA.